The 10 T cell receptor beta chains in this list originate from one sample, sequenced in a study of T cell responses to AZD1222 COVID-19 vaccine. Clones were read by immunoSEQ multiplex PCR, and TCRdb kept only the in-frame ones, dropping some. The repertoire holds about 140,000 clones, with around 93% as singletons. The sequences come from peripheral blood, collected on day 0 of AZD1222 vaccination. These receptor sequences come from an adult in good health.

Concerning this clone: The junction departs from the called germline gene at one end, perhaps through a read error. The chain uses TRBV3-1 (or the pseudogene TRBV3-2) and TRBJ2-1, with 8 bases aligning to TRBD1. Germline V gives CDR1 LGHDT, CDR2 YNNKEL (reference sequence). This CDR3 spans 15 amino acids. The CDR3 nucleotides are TGTGCCAGCAGCCAAGGGACAGGGTATTACACTGAGCAGTTCTTC. Its translation: CASSQGTGYYTEQFF.

The V call is TRBV2, the J call TRBJ2-3, with 7 positions matching TRBD1. Germline-derived CDR1 and CDR2 are SNHLY and FYNNEI. Trimming cost V 6 bases and J 2 bases; bases outside gene matches: 5. This CDR3 spans 14 amino acids. CDR3 in DNA: TGTGCCAGCAGGGGGGACAGTAACACAGATACGCAGTATTTT. Its translation is CASRGDSNTDTQYF.

This chain joins TRBV5-1 and TRBJ2-5; 7 nucleotides align to TRBD1. This CDR3 spans 14 amino acids. The germline gives CDR1 SGHRS, CDR2 YFSETQ. With 4 bases clipped from V and 1 base from J, the junction kept 4 bases outside the gene matches. The CDR3 region is CASSPDRIQETQYF. The DNA for the CDR3 is TGCGCCAGCAGCCCGGACAGGATCCAAGAGACCCAGTACTTC. The full variable domain, in which reference TRBV5-1 and TRBJ2-5 provide the parts outside the CDR3, is KAGVTQTPRYLIKTRGQQVTLSCSPISGHRSVSWYQQTPGQGLQFLFEYFSETQRNKGNFPGRFSGRQFSNSRSEMNVSTLELGDSALYLCASSPDRIQETQYFGPGTRLLVL.

The chain links TRBV28 to TRBJ2-3; TRBD2 matches at 12 bases. The CDR3 is made up of 16 amino acids. Trimming cost V 6 bases and J 6 bases; bases outside gene matches: 10. CDR1 is MDHEN, CDR2 SYDVKM, per germline. DNA for the CDR3: TGTGCCAGCAGACCTTGGACTAGCGGGACCCCCGATACGCAGTATTTT. Translating it yields CASRPWTSGTPDTQYF.

CDR3 loop: CASSLKRGGTDTQYF. CDR3 sequence (DNA): TGTGCCAGCAGTTTAAAGCGGGGGGGCACAGATACGCAGTATTTT. This rearrangement joins TRBV27 to TRBJ2-3, with 9 bases matching TRBD2. The germline CDR1 and CDR2 sequences are MNHEY and SMNVEV (reference sequence). The ends lost 2 bases at V and 1 base at J; junction bases unmatched: 1. This CDR3 is built from 15 residues.

The genes are TRBV19 and TRBJ1-1; D is uncertain. Germline assignment: CDR1 LNHDA and CDR2 SQIVND (reference sequence). V lost 7 bases and J 1 base, leaving 7 bases between the germline ends. The CDR3 runs to 12 residues. The DNA for the CDR3 is TGTGCCAGTACCTTTGGGAACACTGAAGCTTTCTTT. Its translation: CASTFGNTEAFF.

V and J are TRBV5-5 and TRBJ1-6; D is unresolved. V gave up 2 bases and J gave up 3 bases, with 12 bases separating them. From germline, CDR1 is SGHKS and CDR2 YYEKEE (reference sequence). This CDR3 spans 16 amino acids. The CDR3 region is CASSFRGILYNSPLHF. The CDR3 DNA follows: TGTGCCAGCAGCTTCAGAGGGATACTCTATAATTCACCCCTCCACTTT.

This clone occurred once. This chain joins TRBV7-8 and TRBJ2-1; TRBD2 matches 8 bases. The V gene's germline CDR1 is SGHVS and CDR2 FQNEAQ. The CDR3 is 16 residues long. With V trimmed by 5 bases and J by 8 bases, 14 bases remained unmatched. The CDR3 sequence: CASSPTRSGGPDEQFF. Here the CDR3 DNA reads TGTGCCAGCAGCCCCACCCGGTCGGGAGGGCCTGATGAGCAGTTCTTC.

This chain links TRBV4-2 with TRBJ2-3; 10 nucleotides match TRBD2. Trimming cost V 0 bases and J 2 bases; bases outside gene matches: 2. The CDR3 length is 16 residues. Germline V gives CDR1 LGHNA, CDR2 YNFKEQ. CDR3 residues: CASSQDGTSDTDTQYF. The CDR3 coding sequence is TGTGCCAGCAGCCAAGACGGGACTAGCGACACAGATACGCAGTATTTT.

The V gene is TRBV11-3, the J gene TRBJ1-1; D ambiguous. Germline values: CDR1 SGHNT, CDR2 YENEEA. V shed 5 bases and J shed 5 bases, with 15 bases lying between them. The CDR3 sequence is 14 residues long. The CDR3 here is CASSGEAPRTEAFF. The CDR3 nucleotides read TGTGCCAGCAGCGGGGAGGCTCCAAGGACTGAAGCTTTCTTT.